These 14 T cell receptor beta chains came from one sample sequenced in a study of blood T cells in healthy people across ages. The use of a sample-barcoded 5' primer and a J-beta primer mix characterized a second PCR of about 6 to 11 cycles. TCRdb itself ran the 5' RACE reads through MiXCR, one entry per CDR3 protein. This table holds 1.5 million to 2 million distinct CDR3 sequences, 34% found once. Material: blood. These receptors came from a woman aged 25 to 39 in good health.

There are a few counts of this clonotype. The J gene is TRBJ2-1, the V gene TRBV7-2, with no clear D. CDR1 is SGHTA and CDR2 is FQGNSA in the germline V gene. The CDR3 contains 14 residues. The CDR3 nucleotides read TGTGCTTCTAAGGCGGAGAGCTCCTACAATGAGCAGTTCTTC. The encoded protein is CASKAESSYNEQFF.

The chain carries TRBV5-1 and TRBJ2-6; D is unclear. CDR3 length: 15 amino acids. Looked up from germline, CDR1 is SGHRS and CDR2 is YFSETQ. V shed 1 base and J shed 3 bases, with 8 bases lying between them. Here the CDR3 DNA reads TGCGCCAGCAGCTTGCCTTCCATTGGGGCCAACGTCCTGACTTTC. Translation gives CASSLPSIGANVLTF.

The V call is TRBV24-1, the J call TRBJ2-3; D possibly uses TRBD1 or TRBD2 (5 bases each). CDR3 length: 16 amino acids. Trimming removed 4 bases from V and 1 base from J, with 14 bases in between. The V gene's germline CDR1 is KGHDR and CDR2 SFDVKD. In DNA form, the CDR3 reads TGTGCCACCAGTGACATCGGGACCCGGGGCACAGATACGCAGTATTTT. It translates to CATSDIGTRGTDTQYF.

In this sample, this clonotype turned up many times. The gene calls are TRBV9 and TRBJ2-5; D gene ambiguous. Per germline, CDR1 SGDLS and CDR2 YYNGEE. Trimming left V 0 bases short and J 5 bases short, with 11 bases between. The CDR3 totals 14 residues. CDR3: CASSVGQPRETQYF. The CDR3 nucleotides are TGTGCCAGCAGCGTAGGGCAGCCAAGGGAGACCCAGTACTTC.

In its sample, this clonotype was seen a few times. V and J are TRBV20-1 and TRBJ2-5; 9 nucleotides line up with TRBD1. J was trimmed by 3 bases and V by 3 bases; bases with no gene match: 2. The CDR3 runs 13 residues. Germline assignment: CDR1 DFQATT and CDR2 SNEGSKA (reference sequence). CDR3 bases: TGCAGTGCTAGGGGACAGGGTAAAGAGACCCAGTACTTC. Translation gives CSARGQGKETQYF.

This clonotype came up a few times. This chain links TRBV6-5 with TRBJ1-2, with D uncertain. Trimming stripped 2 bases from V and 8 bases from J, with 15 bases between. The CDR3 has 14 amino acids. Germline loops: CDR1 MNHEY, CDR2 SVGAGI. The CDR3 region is CASSYPGGLEGYTF. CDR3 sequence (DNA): TGTGCCAGCAGTTACCCCGGAGGGTTAGAGGGCTACACCTTC.

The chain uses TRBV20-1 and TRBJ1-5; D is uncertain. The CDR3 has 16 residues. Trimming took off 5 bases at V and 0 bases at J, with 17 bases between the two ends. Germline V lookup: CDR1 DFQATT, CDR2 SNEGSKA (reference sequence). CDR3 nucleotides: TGCAGTGCTGGCGATGAGGGCACGTATAGCAATCAGCCCCAGCATTTT. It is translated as CSAGDEGTYSNQPQHF.

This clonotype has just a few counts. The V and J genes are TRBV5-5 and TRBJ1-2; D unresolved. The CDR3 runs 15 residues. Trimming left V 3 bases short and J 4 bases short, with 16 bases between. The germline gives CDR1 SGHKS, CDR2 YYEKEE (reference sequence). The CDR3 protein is CASSWKEEGPYGYTF. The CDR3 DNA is TGTGCCAGCAGCTGGAAAGAAGAAGGACCCTATGGCTACACCTTC.

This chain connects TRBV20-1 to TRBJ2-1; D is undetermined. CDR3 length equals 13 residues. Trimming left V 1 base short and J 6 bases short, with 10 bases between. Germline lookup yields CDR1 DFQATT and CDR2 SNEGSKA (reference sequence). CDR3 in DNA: TGCAGTGCTAGAGCTGGTGTTACCAATGAGCAGTTCTTC. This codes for CSARAGVTNEQFF.

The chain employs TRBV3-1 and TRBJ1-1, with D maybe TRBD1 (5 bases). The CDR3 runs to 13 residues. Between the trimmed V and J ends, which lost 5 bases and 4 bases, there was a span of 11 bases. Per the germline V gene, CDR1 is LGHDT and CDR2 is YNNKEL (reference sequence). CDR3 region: CASSSDRLTEAFF. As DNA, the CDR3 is TGTGCCAGCAGCTCAGACAGACTCACTGAAGCTTTCTTT.

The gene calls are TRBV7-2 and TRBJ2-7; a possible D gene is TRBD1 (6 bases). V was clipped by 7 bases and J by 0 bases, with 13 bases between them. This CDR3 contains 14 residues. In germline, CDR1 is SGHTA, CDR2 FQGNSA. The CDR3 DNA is TGTGCCAGCAATGGGGGCCAGACCTCCTACGAGCAGTACTTC. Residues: CASNGGQTSYEQYF.

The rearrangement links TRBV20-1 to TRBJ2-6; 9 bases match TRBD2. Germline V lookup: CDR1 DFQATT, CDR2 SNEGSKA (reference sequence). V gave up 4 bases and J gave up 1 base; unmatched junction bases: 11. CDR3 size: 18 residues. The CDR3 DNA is TGCAGTGCTACAGGCTCGGCTAGCGGGGATTCTGGGGCCAACGTCCTGACTTTC. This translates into CSATGSASGDSGANVLTF.

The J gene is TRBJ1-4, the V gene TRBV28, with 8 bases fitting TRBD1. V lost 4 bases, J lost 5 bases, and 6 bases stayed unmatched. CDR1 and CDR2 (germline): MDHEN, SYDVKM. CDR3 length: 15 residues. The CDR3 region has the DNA TGTGCCAGCAGTTCCAAGACAGGGGTCAATGAAAAACTGTTTTTT. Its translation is CASSSKTGVNEKLFF.

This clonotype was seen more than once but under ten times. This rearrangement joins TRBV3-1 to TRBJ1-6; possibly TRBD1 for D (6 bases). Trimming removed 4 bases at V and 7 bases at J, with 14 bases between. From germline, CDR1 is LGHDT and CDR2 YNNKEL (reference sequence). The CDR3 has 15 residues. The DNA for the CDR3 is TGTGCCAGCAGCCGACAGGAGGTCGGCAATTCACCCCTCCACTTT. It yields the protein CASSRQEVGNSPLHF.